A selection of T cell receptor beta chains follows, all from one sample in a study of cytomegalovirus exposure and HLA in healthy donors. The data were produced by immunoSEQ multiplex PCR, yet TCRdb's version contains in-frame clones alone and is incomplete. The sample lists 35,000 to 55,000 clones, around 64% occurring once. Sequencing used PBMCs. These TCRs come from a human donor in good health. Both conserved end residues are part of each CDR3.

j_call: TRBJ1-6; v_call: TRBV30; cdr3_aa: CAKSLNLNSPLHF
j_call: TRBJ1-1; v_call: TRBV7-3; cdr3_aa: CASSLTGGGDSAFF
j_call: TRBJ1-1; v_call: TRBV7-3; cdr3_aa: CASSLSAGTEAFF
j_call: TRBJ1-2; v_call: TRBV6-6; cdr3_aa: CASPGEGGSYGYTF
j_call: TRBJ1-6; v_call: TRBV7-2; cdr3_aa: CASSPRQGANSPLHF
j_call: TRBJ2-2; v_call: TRBV5-1; cdr3_aa: CASRLQGGNTGELFF
j_call: TRBJ1-5; v_call: TRBV18; cdr3_aa: CASSPSQGFSQPQHF
j_call: TRBJ2-5; v_call: TRBV6-4; cdr3_aa: CASSDGGDSIGETQYF
j_call: TRBJ2-5; v_call: TRBV7-9; cdr3_aa: CASSRLLAGAETQYF
j_call: TRBJ1-1; v_call: TRBV2; cdr3_aa: CASSEGVNTEAFF
j_call: TRBJ1-5; v_call: TRBV14; cdr3_aa: CASSPKMGQGKPQHF
j_call: TRBJ2-5; v_call: TRBV7-8; cdr3_aa: CASSSLTGTQETQYF
j_call: TRBJ2-7; v_call: TRBV29-1; cdr3_aa: CSALGDRKYEQYF